These 17 T cell receptor beta chains were sequenced from one sample in a study of T cell repertoires in cytomegalovirus infection. Antigens for these TCRs are unknown. Via MiXCR, TCRdb re-called the reads, giving one row per CDR3 protein. The sample has about 830,000 distinct CDR3 sequences; about 30% are singletons. Sequenced here: cultured CD8+ T cells from PBMCs, sampled from culture after CMV antigen stimulation. The receptors were sampled from a human donor in good health (CMV status not recorded). Some clones in this sample may be carry-over from other donors' samples.

The rearrangement joins TRBV2 to TRBJ1-1, with TRBD1 identical over 12 bases. Germline-derived CDR1 and CDR2 are SNHLY and FYNNEI. The J segment lost 6 bases and the V segment lost 3 bases, leaving 5 bases of the junction unmatched. CDR3 length: 15 residues. The CDR3 DNA reads TGTGCCAGCAGTGACCCGGGACAGGGGGCCTCTGAAGCTTTCTTT. The encoded protein is CASSDPGQGASEAFF.

This chain links TRBV6-6 with TRBJ2-1; the match to TRBD2 covers 9 bases. In germline, CDR1 is MNHNY, CDR2 SVGAGI (reference sequence). Trimming took 0 bases from V and 3 from J; bases not matched to a gene: 6. The CDR3 extends over 17 amino acids. CDR3 loop: CASSYSKQRGDYNEQFF. CDR3 in DNA: TGTGCCAGCAGTTACTCGAAGCAGCGGGGGGACTACAATGAGCAGTTCTTC.

This clonotype showed up just a few times. This chain links TRBV11-2 with TRBJ1-4; D unclear. Germline loops: CDR1 SGHAT, CDR2 FQNNGV. The CDR3 is made up of 15 amino acids. V was cut by 5 bases and J by 6 bases, with 16 bases left in between. CDR3 DNA: TGTGCCAGCAGCCAGTTGGACGGTCGGGATGAAAAACTGTTTTTT. This gives the protein CASSQLDGRDEKLFF.

The gene calls are TRBV7-6 and TRBJ2-1; D unresolved. Germline V gene data show CDR1 as SGHVS and CDR2 as FNYEAQ. The CDR3 consists of 13 residues. Between the trimmed V and J ends, which lost 2 bases and 6 bases, there was a span of 8 bases. The CDR3: CASSLRSSNEQFF. The CDR3 region has the DNA TGTGCCAGCAGCTTACGGTCATCCAATGAGCAGTTCTTC. Full variable domain (remainder filled in from reference TRBV7-6 and TRBJ2-1): GAGVSQSPRYKVTKRGQDVALRCDPISGHVSLYWYRQALGQGPEFLTYFNYEAQQDKSGLPNDRFSAERPEGSISTLTIQRTEQRDSAMYRCASSLRSSNEQFFGPGTRLTVL.

This clonotype was seen a few times. V gene TRBV7-9 combines with J gene TRBJ1-1; D not certain. The CDR3 runs 16 residues. V lost 5 bases to trimming and J lost 4 bases, with 20 bases between them. CDR1 and CDR2 from the germline V gene are SEHNR and FQNEAQ (reference sequence). This CDR3 is CASSPPTPSEGTEAFF. The CDR3 DNA reads TGTGCCAGCAGCCCCCCGACCCCGTCGGAGGGCACTGAAGCTTTCTTT. Based on the CDR3 plus reference TRBV7-9 and TRBJ1-1, the full variable domain is DTGVSQNPRHKITKRGQNVTFRCDPISEHNRLYWYRQTLGQGPEFLTYFQNEAQLEKSRLLSDRFSAERPKGSFSTLEIQRTEQGDSAMYLCASSPPTPSEGTEAFFGQGTRLTVV.

The chain uses TRBV27 and TRBJ2-7; 8 nucleotides match TRBD1. The CDR3 loop spans 14 amino acids. Germline loops: CDR1 MNHEY, CDR2 SMNVEV (reference sequence). Losses at the gene ends were 6 bases for V and 1 base for J; bases not matched to a gene: 5. The CDR3 is CASSSTGGSYEQYV. The DNA for the CDR3 is TGTGCCAGCAGCTCTACAGGGGGATCCTACGAGCAGTACGTC.

The chain recombines TRBV15 with TRBJ2-1, with D unresolved. Deletions cut 3 bases from V and 6 bases from J, with 18 bases between. The CDR3 has 16 residues. Germline CDR1 reads LNHNV; CDR2 reads YYDKDF (reference sequence). Here the CDR3 reads CATSSHLDPPANEQFF. CDR3 in DNA: TGTGCCACCAGCAGTCATCTGGACCCCCCAGCCAATGAGCAGTTCTTC.

This clonotype turned up a few times. DNA of the CDR3: TGTGCCAGCAGTAGCCGTCGACTAGCGGGGGACGAGCAGTACTTC. Translation: CASSSRRLAGDEQYF. The chain couples TRBV6-1 to TRBJ2-7, with 12 bases matching TRBD2. This CDR3 is built from 15 residues. CDR1 and CDR2 from the germline V gene are MNHNS and SASEGT. V lost 5 bases and J lost 5; bases outside the gene matches: 7.

This clonotype was observed a few times. V gene TRBV19 combines with J gene TRBJ2-2; 11 nucleotides match TRBD2. CDR1 and CDR2 (germline): LNHDA, SQIVND (reference sequence). The CDR3 runs 18 residues. With V trimmed by 5 bases and J by 0 bases, 8 bases remained unmatched. Written as DNA, the CDR3 is TGTGCCAGTAGTTCCTCCGGGACTAGCGGCGCGAACACCGGGGAGCTGTTTTTT. Translation: CASSSSGTSGANTGELFF.

This clonotype came up many times. V is TRBV7-2 and J is TRBJ1-5; D is ambiguous. The V end lost 2 bases, the J end lost 2 bases, and 13 bases lay between the germline ends. The CDR3 sequence is 16 residues long. Per germline, CDR1 SGHTA and CDR2 FQGNSA. This CDR3 is CASSLSVMGGNQPQHF. The DNA for the CDR3 is TGTGCCAGCAGCTTATCGGTTATGGGTGGCAATCAGCCCCAGCATTTT.

This clonotype was counted many times. The gene calls are TRBV11-1 and TRBJ2-1; 9 nucleotides align to TRBD1. Losses at the gene ends were 6 bases for V and 7 bases for J; bases not matched to a gene: 10. The CDR3 is 15 residues long. The germline V gene has CDR1 SGHAT and CDR2 FQDESV (reference sequence). In nucleotides, the CDR3 is TGTGCCAGCAGAAATCCGGGACAGGGTCAGAATGAGCAGTTCTTC. Translating it yields CASRNPGQGQNEQFF. The full variable domain, in which reference TRBV11-1 and TRBJ2-1 provide the parts outside the CDR3, is EAEVAQSPRYKITEKSQAVAFWCDPISGHATLYWYRQILGQGPELLVQFQDESVVDDSQLPKDRFSAERLKGVDSTLKIQPAELGDSAMYLCASRNPGQGQNEQFFGPGTRLTVL.

This clonotype was seen more than once but under ten times. The chain joins TRBV28 to TRBJ2-7, with 7 bases fitting TRBD1. The CDR3 loop spans 14 amino acids. J was trimmed by 1 base and V by 3 bases; bases with no gene match: 3. The germline CDR1 and CDR2 sequences are MDHEN and SYDVKM. Written as DNA, the CDR3 is TGTGCCAGCAGTTTGTGGGACAGTTCCTACGAGCAGTACGTC. It encodes CASSLWDSSYEQYV.

This chain links TRBV6-5 with TRBJ2-1; D uncertain. CDR3 size: 11 residues. CDR1 MNHEY and CDR2 SVGAGI come from the germline V gene. Trimming left V 7 bases short and J 9 bases short, with 10 bases between. The CDR3 nucleotides are TGTGCCAGCACCCTAGGTCTTGAGCAGTTCTTC. This encodes CASTLGLEQFF.

This clonotype was counted between two and nine times. This sequence joins TRBV20-1 and TRBJ1-6; the D is unclear. V was trimmed by 0 bases and J by 1 base, leaving 10 bases between them. The CDR3 spans 16 residues. Per the germline V gene, CDR1 is DFQATT and CDR2 is SNEGSKA (reference sequence). CDR3 nucleotide sequence: TGCAGTGCTAGAGATTCCGGGGAGTCCTATAATTCACCCCTCCACTTT. This sequence encodes CSARDSGESYNSPLHF.

This rearrangement joins TRBV24-1 to TRBJ2-7; D is ambiguous. Trimming removed 1 base from V and 7 bases from J, with 7 bases in between. The CDR3 contains 12 residues. In germline, CDR1 is KGHDR, CDR2 SFDVKD. In DNA form, the CDR3 reads TGTGCCACCAGTGATTTCTCCGGAGAGCAGTACTTC. It codes for CATSDFSGEQYF.

This clonotype was observed once. The CDR3 DNA reads as TGTGCCAGCAGCCCGCCGGACACTTACCAAGAGACCCAGTACTTC. Translating gives CASSPPDTYQETQYF. V gene TRBV5-5 combines with J gene TRBJ2-5, with a weak D call TRBD1 (5 bases). Trimming cost V 4 bases and J 0 bases, with 13 bases left between them. CDR3 length: 15 amino acids. Germline CDR1 and CDR2: SGHKS and YYEKEE (reference sequence).

V and J are TRBV12-3 or TRBV12-4 and TRBJ1-2, with 7 bases aligning to TRBD1. The CDR3 is made up of 15 amino acids. The J segment lost 8 bases and the V segment lost 5 bases, leaving 14 bases of the junction unmatched. Written as DNA, the CDR3 is TGTGCCAGCAGTCGACTGTTAGACAGGGTAGGCGGCTACACCTTC. It codes for CASSRLLDRVGGYTF.